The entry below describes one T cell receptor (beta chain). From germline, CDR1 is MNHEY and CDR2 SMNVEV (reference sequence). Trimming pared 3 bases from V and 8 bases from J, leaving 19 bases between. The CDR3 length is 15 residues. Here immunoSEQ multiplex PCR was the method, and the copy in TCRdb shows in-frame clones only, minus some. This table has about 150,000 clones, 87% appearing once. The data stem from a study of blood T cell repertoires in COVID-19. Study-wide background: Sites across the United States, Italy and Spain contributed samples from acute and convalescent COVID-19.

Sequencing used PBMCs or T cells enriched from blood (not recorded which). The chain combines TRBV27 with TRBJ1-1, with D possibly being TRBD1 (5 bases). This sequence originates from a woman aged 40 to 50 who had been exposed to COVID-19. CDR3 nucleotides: TGTGCCAGCAGTTTGTCTATGGAGGGGAGTTACGAAGCTTTCTTT. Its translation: CASSLSMEGSYEAFF.